What follows are 26 T cell receptor beta chains derived from one specimen sequenced in a study of technical replicates of blood from a handful of donors. Method: immunoSEQ multiplex PCR; TCRdb's copy keeps in-frame clones and lacks some. Of roughly 65,000 clones in the sample, 80% to 90% were seen once. Sequencing was carried out using PBMCs. The source of these receptors is a human donor in good health. Some clones in this sample may be carry-over from other donors' samples.

The V and J genes are TRBV6-5 and TRBJ1-4, with D possibly matching TRBD1 (6 bases). Trimming cost V 9 bases and J 5 bases, with 16 bases left between them. Germline V lookup: CDR1 MNHEY, CDR2 SVGAGI. The CDR3 extends over 14 amino acids. The CDR3 sequence is CASSDGQWNEKLFF. Written as DNA, the CDR3 is TGTGCCAGTTCGGACGGACAGTGGAATGAAAAACTGTTTTTT.

This clone was observed a few times. V gene TRBV5-6 combines with J gene TRBJ2-7; 10 positions match TRBD1. The CDR3 loop spans 15 amino acids. With V trimmed by 0 bases and J by 7 bases, 7 bases remained unmatched. Germline V gene data show CDR1 as SGHDT and CDR2 as YYEEEE. The DNA for the CDR3 is TGTGCCAGCAGCTTGGTCGGGACAGGGGTAGGAGAGCAGTACTTC. Residues: CASSLVGTGVGEQYF.

CDR3 sequence reads: CASGPRIPLSTDTQYF. The CDR3 bases are TGTGCTAGTGGTCCCCGTATTCCCCTTAGCACAGATACGCAGTATTTT. The chain joins TRBV12-5 to TRBJ2-3, with D unresolved. The germline gives CDR1 LGHNT, CDR2 FRNRAP. With 5 bases removed from V and 0 bases from J, the gap between germline ends came to 15 bases. This CDR3 spans 16 amino acids.

This chain joins TRBV19 and TRBJ1-1; weak D call: TRBD1 (6 bases). V dropped 3 bases and J dropped 4 bases, with 15 bases sitting between them. The CDR3 spans 15 residues. Germline loops: CDR1 LNHDA, CDR2 SQIVND (reference sequence). CDR3 amino acids: CASSIGWAGATEAFF. Written as DNA, the CDR3 is TGTGCCAGTAGTATTGGTTGGGCAGGGGCCACTGAAGCTTTCTTT.

V and J are TRBV5-1 and TRBJ1-2; 8 bases agree with TRBD1. Germline CDR1 reads SGHRS; CDR2 reads YFSETQ. The CDR3 loop spans 15 amino acids. Germline trimming cut 4 bases from V and 4 bases from J; bases unmatched to any gene: 9. CDR3 nucleotides: TGCGCCAGCAGCGACACAGGGGGAACTTTCTATGGCTACACCTTC. This translates into CASSDTGGTFYGYTF.

The genes are TRBV19 and TRBJ2-1; the D is unclear. Trimming shortened V by 7 bases and J by 8 bases, and 18 bases separated the two germline ends. This CDR3 is 14 amino acids long. CDR1 is LNHDA, CDR2 SQIVND, per germline (reference sequence). The CDR3 protein is CASNPTLTADEQFF. The DNA of the CDR3 is TGTGCCAGTAACCCTACCCTAACTGCCGATGAGCAGTTCTTC.

The J gene is TRBJ2-2, the V gene TRBV6-4; 11 bases match TRBD1. Germline CDR1 is MRHNA and CDR2 is SNTAGT. The V segment lost 1 base and the J segment 4 bases; nucleotides outside the gene matches: 8. The CDR3 extends over 18 amino acids. In DNA, the CDR3 is TGTGCCAGCAGTGACTTATACTCCGGGACAGGGGGCACCGGGGAGCTGTTTTTT. Translation: CASSDLYSGTGGTGELFF.

This CDR3 is CASSRDRANTEAFF. The CDR3 coding sequence is TGTGCCAGCTCCCGGGACAGGGCCAACACTGAAGCTTTCTTT. The V call is TRBV6-5, the J call TRBJ1-1; TRBD1 matches at 9 bases. V gave up 8 bases and J gave up 2 bases; unmatched junction bases: 6. The germline gives CDR1 MNHEY, CDR2 SVGAGI. The CDR3 covers 14 residues.

This chain links TRBV6-5 with TRBJ2-3; 7 positions match TRBD1. This CDR3 has 15 residues. J lost 1 base, V lost 6 bases, and 7 bases had no gene match. Germline loops: CDR1 MNHEY, CDR2 SVGAGI. In nucleotides, the CDR3 is TGTGCCAGCAGACATACCGGGACAGGCACAGATACGCAGTATTTT. Translating gives CASRHTGTGTDTQYF.

This clone was picked up one time. This sample includes further DNA sequences coding for the same CDR3. This chain uses TRBV19 with TRBJ1-1, with no clear D. CDR3 length: 14 residues. Trimming removed 1 base from V and 1 base from J, with 7 bases in between. CDR1 is LNHDA and CDR2 is SQIVND in the germline V gene (reference sequence). The CDR3: CASSIGGQNTEAFF. CDR3 in DNA: TGTGCCAGTAGTATAGGAGGGCAGAACACTGAAGCTTTCTTT.

The rearrangement joins TRBV18 to TRBJ1-5, with D possibly being TRBD1 (6 bases). The CDR3 is 15 amino acids. Germline-derived CDR1 and CDR2 are KGHSH and LQKENI. Trimming took off 9 bases at V and 9 bases at J, with 24 bases between the two ends. CDR3 nucleotide sequence: TGTGCCAGTCGAAGGGGGGGGCGCGACGGGTCGCCCCAGCATTTT. As protein: CASRRGGRDGSPQHF.

This chain joins TRBV7-9 and TRBJ1-1; D is unresolved. Trimming removed 3 bases at V and 4 bases at J, with 12 bases between. Per the germline V gene, CDR1 is SEHNR and CDR2 is FQNEAQ (reference sequence). CDR3 size: 14 residues. CDR3 sequence (DNA): TGTGCCAGCAGCTTGACAATGGGTGTCACTGAAGCTTTCTTT. Translation: CASSLTMGVTEAFF.

The rearrangement joins TRBV27 to TRBJ2-2; no firm D call. CDR3 length: 16 amino acids. Germline V lookup: CDR1 MNHEY, CDR2 SMNVEV (reference sequence). The V end lost 5 bases, the J end lost 2 bases, and 15 bases lay between the germline ends. CDR3 in amino acids: CASSPSRVGNTGELFF. The CDR3 DNA reads TGTGCCAGCAGTCCCTCCCGGGTCGGAAACACCGGGGAGCTGTTTTTT.

This clone was found a few times. The chain combines TRBV11-2 with TRBJ1-5; D perhaps matches TRBD1 (6 bases). The CDR3 spans 15 residues. From germline, CDR1 is SGHAT and CDR2 FQNNGV. V was clipped by 2 bases and J by 4 bases, with 12 bases between them. CDR3 residues: CASSLRGFRNQPQHF. The CDR3 DNA is TGTGCCAGCAGCTTAAGGGGGTTCAGGAATCAGCCCCAGCATTTT.

The chain links TRBV6-1 to TRBJ1-1; 10 nucleotides line up with TRBD1. The germline V gene encodes CDR1 MNHNS and CDR2 SASEGT. This CDR3 comprises 14 residues. V gave up 7 bases and J gave up 4 bases; unmatched junction bases: 6. CDR3 coding DNA: TGTGCCAGCATTAGGGGACAGGGGAGCACTGAAGCTTTCTTT. This translates into CASIRGQGSTEAFF.

V gene TRBV6-5 combines with J gene TRBJ1-2; D gene ambiguous. Germline CDR1 MNHEY, CDR2 SVGAGI. With 10 bases removed from V and 7 bases from J, the gap between germline ends came to 16 bases. This CDR3 comprises 12 residues. CDR3 DNA sequence: TGTGCCACCCTAAGCGGCTTCGGTGGCTACACCTTC. This encodes CATLSGFGGYTF.

The chain links TRBV9 to TRBJ1-1; 7 nucleotides match TRBD1. Germline assignment: CDR1 SGDLS and CDR2 YYNGEE. CDR3 length: 14 amino acids. J lost 5 bases, V lost 5 bases, and 9 bases had no gene match. The CDR3: CASSARGGRTEAFF. CDR3 bases: TGTGCCAGCAGTGCCCGAGGGGGCCGAACTGAAGCTTTCTTT. The whole variable domain, remainder taken from reference TRBV9 and TRBJ1-1, is DSGVTQTPKHLITATGQRVTLRCSPRSGDLSVYWYQQSLDQGLQFLIQYYNGEERAKGNILERFSAQQFPDLHSELNLSSLELGDSALYFCASSARGGRTEAFFGQGTRLTVV.

The chain joins TRBV7-9 to TRBJ2-2; 14 bases are a match to TRBD2. This CDR3 has 17 residues. The V gene's germline CDR1 is SEHNR and CDR2 FQNEAQ (reference sequence). The trim removed 11 bases at V and 6 bases at J, leaving 14 bases unmatched. The CDR3 spells CAAHGLAGGVVSGELFF. CDR3 sequence (DNA): TGTGCCGCACACGGACTAGCGGGAGGTGTGGTTTCCGGGGAGCTGTTTTTT.

This chain links TRBV2 with TRBJ1-1; 8 nucleotides line up with TRBD1. This CDR3 spans 14 amino acids. In germline, CDR1 is SNHLY, CDR2 FYNNEI. The junction had 5 bases not matched to a gene; V was cut back by 5 bases and J by 3 bases. CDR3 DNA: TGTGCCAGCAGTCCTACAGGGGGAGACACTGAAGCTTTCTTT. Encoded protein: CASSPTGGDTEAFF.

The rearrangement links TRBV5-1 to TRBJ2-1; TRBD2 matches at 8 bases. CDR1 is SGHRS and CDR2 is YFSETQ in the germline V gene. This CDR3 is built from 15 residues. V gave up 1 base and J gave up 8 bases; unmatched junction bases: 8. The CDR3 here is CASSLRSSGLDEQFF. The CDR3 coding sequence is TGCGCCAGCAGCTTGAGGTCTAGCGGGCTCGATGAGCAGTTCTTC.

This clone was found once. This chain links TRBV19 with TRBJ2-4, with D possibly matching TRBD2 (5 bases). V lost 7 bases and J 4 bases, leaving 11 bases between the germline ends. The CDR3 is 13 amino acids. Germline values: CDR1 LNHDA, CDR2 SQIVND (reference sequence). The CDR3: CASTEATKNIQYF. The DNA of the CDR3 is TGTGCCAGTACGGAGGCCACAAAAAACATTCAGTACTTC.

The chain couples TRBV19 to TRBJ2-3, with TRBD2 matching 13 bases. The germline CDR1 and CDR2 sequences are LNHDA and SQIVND (reference sequence). The V gene end was trimmed by 6 bases and the J gene end by 1 base; junction bases not matched to a gene: 7. The CDR3 consists of 17 residues. The CDR3 reads CASRRTSGGSGTDTQYF. CDR3 nucleotides: TGTGCCAGTAGGCGGACTAGCGGGGGCTCGGGCACAGATACGCAGTATTTT.

This rearrangement joins TRBV30 to TRBJ2-2; maybe TRBD1 (5 bases). V was trimmed by 1 base and J by 6 bases, leaving 9 bases between them. The germline CDR1 and CDR2 sequences are GTSNPN and SVGIG (reference sequence). There are 13 residues in the CDR3. CDR3 loop: CAWSAQVSGELFF. Here the CDR3 DNA reads TGTGCCTGGAGTGCACAGGTGTCCGGGGAGCTGTTTTTT.

This rearrangement joins TRBV5-4 to TRBJ2-1; 15 positions match TRBD2. Per germline, CDR1 SGHNT and CDR2 YYREEE (reference sequence). This CDR3 is built from 17 residues. V shed 4 bases, J shed 8 bases, and the junction held 10 bases outside the gene matches. The CDR3 nucleotides read TGTGCCAGCAGCCGGGGACTAGCGGGGGGATGGTTGGATGAGCAGTTCTTC. This encodes CASSRGLAGGWLDEQFF.

This chain joins TRBV9 and TRBJ2-1; 9 bases align to TRBD1. The V gene end was trimmed by 0 bases and the J gene end by 7 bases; junction bases not matched to a gene: 17. The CDR3 is 19 residues long. The germline gives CDR1 SGDLS, CDR2 YYNGEE. DNA of the CDR3: TGTGCCAGCAGCGTAGATAGCCTAGACCGGGACAGGGTCAAGAATGAGCAGTTCTTC. It specifies CASSVDSLDRDRVKNEQFF.

The J gene is TRBJ1-2, the V gene TRBV5-1; 10 bases are shared with TRBD1. V shed 2 bases and J 7 bases; nucleotides not matched to a gene: 5. The germline V gene has CDR1 SGHRS and CDR2 YFSETQ. The length of the CDR3 is 14 residues. CDR3 nucleotide sequence: TGCGCCAGCAGCTTAAAAGGGACAGGGGCTGGCTACACCTTC. Residues: CASSLKGTGAGYTF.